This T cell receptor beta chain stems from a study of OX40 agonist ivuxolimab in advanced cancers. Overall study context: A diagnosis of hepatocellular carcinoma, melanoma, renal cell or head and neck cancer was present in dose-escalation patients. Points from the study as a whole: Averaged across samples, CD8+ T cells carried more expanded clones than CD4+ did.

This table comes from immunoSEQ multiplex PCR, and its TCRdb copy is limited to in-frame clones, with some not included. Of about 50,000 clones in the sample, around nine tenths were seen once. Blood samples were obtained at baseline, cycle 4 day 1, and cycle 7 day 1. Points on this clone: Its antigen is currently unknown.

This material consisted of CD4+ or CD8+ T cells sorted from blood, taken in a trial of the OX40 agonist ivuxolimab. This receptor was identified in an adult with an advanced solid tumor such as melanoma, head and neck, liver or kidney cancer.

The chain's CDR3 is CSSKNLQGGTEAFF. The CDR3 nucleotides read TGCAGCTCAAAAAACCTTCAGGGGGGTACTGAAGCTTTCTTT. The gene calls are TRBV29-1 and TRBJ1-1; TRBD1 agrees at 7 bases. V lost 8 bases to trimming and J lost 5 bases; unmatched junction nucleotides: 14. CDR3 length: 14 amino acids. Germline V lookup: CDR1 SQVTM, CDR2 ANQGSEA.